One and the same sample provided the 9 T cell receptor beta chains below, sequenced in a study of blood T cells in healthy people across ages. Through a sample-barcoded 5' primer and a J-beta primer mix, a second PCR was run for roughly 6 to 12 cycles. One entry per CDR3 protein results from TCRdb running MiXCR on the 5' RACE reads. The data contain some 1.4 million distinct CDR3 sequences, approximately 38% of them singletons. Sequenced sample: blood. The receptors were gathered from a woman aged 18-30 years in good health.

This clonotype appeared a few times. The CDR3 loop is CAISESAGAGLYGYTF. The CDR3 bases are TGTGCCATCAGTGAGTCCGCAGGGGCAGGGTTATATGGCTACACCTTC. The chain recombines TRBV10-3 with TRBJ1-2; a possible D gene is TRBD1 (6 bases). The CDR3 totals 16 residues. Germline-derived CDR1 and CDR2 are ENHRY and SYGVKD. The V and J ends lost 0 bases and 5 bases respectively, with 16 bases between them.

This clonotype was observed a handful of times. A single base separates this from a much larger clone, so it may be a read error. The chain uses TRBV6-2 or TRBV6-3 and TRBJ2-3; possibly TRBD2 for D (6 bases). CDR1 and CDR2 (germline): MNHEY, SVGEGT. V was pared by 6 bases and J by 3 bases, with 13 bases between. The CDR3 totals 14 residues. The CDR3 loop reads CASRYGGRTDTQYF. CDR3 DNA sequence: TGTGCCAGCAGGTACGGGGGTAGGACAGATACGCAGTATTTT.

This clonotype appeared a few times. CDR3 nucleotide sequence: TGTGCCAGCAAGGGGGAAACGGGGACAGGGCTCTACGAGCAGTACTTC. This sequence encodes CASKGETGTGLYEQYF. The chain links TRBV12-3 or TRBV12-4 to TRBJ2-7; TRBD1 aligns across 9 bases. CDR3 size: 16 residues. The trim removed 7 bases at V and 3 bases at J, leaving 13 bases unmatched.

The chain joins TRBV27 to TRBJ2-7, with 7 positions matching TRBD2. This CDR3 contains 13 residues. Germline V lookup: CDR1 MNHEY, CDR2 SMNVEV (reference sequence). The V and J ends lost 4 bases and 6 bases, in that order; junction bases with no gene match: 6. CDR3 protein: CASSYGGSAEQYF. CDR3 nucleotide sequence: TGTGCCAGCAGTTATGGCGGGAGCGCCGAGCAGTACTTC.

J is TRBJ2-1 and V is TRBV6-1; no clear D. The DNA end is more similar to TRBJ2-7, so the J call may be wrong. The CDR3 is 14 residues long. From germline, CDR1 is MNHNS and CDR2 SASEGT. CDR3 sequence reads: CASSEPASYNEQYF. CDR3 nucleotide sequence: TGTGCCAGCAGTGAACCAGCCTCCTACAATGAGCAGTACTTC.

V usage is TRBV20-1 and J usage is TRBJ2-5, with 10 bases that match TRBD2. CDR1 and CDR2 (germline): DFQATT, SNEGSKA (reference sequence). This CDR3 is built from 14 residues. Losses at the gene ends were 3 bases for V and 3 bases for J; bases not matched to a gene: 4. CDR3 region: CSASNSGGKETQYF. The CDR3 DNA reads as TGCAGTGCTAGTAATAGCGGGGGGAAAGAGACCCAGTACTTC.

This chain links TRBV3-1 with TRBJ2-3; the D is unclear. Trimming took off 1 base at V and 4 bases at J, with 9 bases between the two ends. CDR1 LGHDT and CDR2 YNNKEL come from the germline V gene (reference sequence). The CDR3 sequence is 14 residues long. The CDR3 coding sequence is TGTGCCAGCAGCCAAGCTATCACGGCAGATACGCAGTATTTT. Its protein is CASSQAITADTQYF.

This rearrangement joins TRBV12-3 or TRBV12-4 to TRBJ1-2, with TRBD1 identical over 8 bases. V trimming: 5 bases; J trimming: 7 bases; junction bases outside the gene matches: 12. The CDR3 is 15 amino acids. The CDR3 loop is CASSASDRVGGGYTF. CDR3 DNA sequence: TGTGCCAGCAGTGCATCGGACAGGGTAGGGGGTGGCTACACCTTC.

The chain carries TRBV27 and TRBJ2-1, with 9 nucleotides matching TRBD2. J gave up 8 bases and V 4 bases, and 6 bases lay outside the gene matches. This CDR3 is 14 amino acids long. Germline V CDR1 and CDR2: MNHEY, SMNVEV (reference sequence). The CDR3 loop is CASSSFGTSYEQFF. DNA of the CDR3: TGTGCCAGCAGTTCATTCGGGACTAGCTATGAGCAGTTCTTC.